Following are 13 T cell receptor beta chains from one sample sequenced in a study of beta chain features in type 1 diabetes. Notes on the study in general: Within each of all four CD4+ subsets, Type 1 diabetes patients had TCRB CDR3s that were moderately but significantly shorter.

Expressed TCRB transcripts were sequenced because the entire RNA isolate underwent reverse transcription. TCRdb's table, derived via immunoSEQ multiplex PCR, lists solely in-frame clones and lacks some. This table holds hundreds of thousands of clones, over 12% found once. No antigen has been assigned to these receptors. Sequencing input: naive CD4+ T cells from blood. These TCRs come from a man younger than 35 with type 1 diabetes.

CDR3 in amino acids: CASRTPWEEAFF. The CDR3 coding sequence is TGTGCCAGCAGGACTCCGTGGGAGGAAGCTTTCTTT. The V call is TRBV28, the J call TRBJ1-1; no reliable D call. V was trimmed by 6 bases and J by 8 bases, leaving 13 bases between them. The CDR3 is 12 amino acids. Germline lookup yields CDR1 MDHEN and CDR2 SYDVKM.

In this sample, this clone turned up a few times. This chain links TRBV19 with TRBJ2-1, with a weak D call TRBD2 (7 bases). Germline lookup yields CDR1 LNHDA and CDR2 SQIVND (reference sequence). CDR3 length: 15 residues. Trimming shortened V by 5 bases and J by 5 bases, and 16 bases separated the two germline ends. DNA for the CDR3: TGTGCCAGTAGTGGGGGGGCCGGGATTAACAATGAGCAGTTCTTC. It specifies CASSGGAGINNEQFF.

This clone was detected a few times. V is TRBV28 and J is TRBJ2-1; TRBD2 might be the D (6 bases). The V end lost 5 bases, the J end lost 0 bases, and 14 bases lay between the germline ends. The CDR3 contains 16 residues. CDR1 and CDR2 from the germline V gene are MDHEN and SYDVKM. CDR3: CASSPGGMSSYNEQFF. In nucleotides, the CDR3 is TGTGCCAGCAGTCCTGGAGGGATGAGCTCCTACAATGAGCAGTTCTTC.

In this sample, this clone turned up a few times. The chain carries TRBV10-3 and TRBJ2-3; the D gene is possibly TRBD2 (6 bases). Per germline, CDR1 ENHRY and CDR2 SYGVKD. Trimming removed 11 bases at V and 1 base at J, with 13 bases between. This CDR3 contains 13 residues. The CDR3 nucleotides read TGTGCCTCCGCGACGGGGGGCACAGATACGCAGTATTTT. It is translated as CASATGGTDTQYF.

The sample holds a few counts of this clone. The chain joins TRBV28 to TRBJ2-4; D gene unclear. Per germline, CDR1 MDHEN and CDR2 SYDVKM. CDR3 length: 12 residues. Trimming cost V 6 bases and J 5 bases, with 8 bases left between them. The CDR3 protein is CASSLAQNIQYF. Here the CDR3 DNA reads TGTGCCAGCAGCCTGGCACAAAACATTCAGTACTTC.

The rearrangement uses TRBV6-6 and TRBJ2-5; possible D gene TRBD2, 6 bases. The CDR3 consists of 15 residues. Germline assignment: CDR1 MNHNY and CDR2 SVGAGI (reference sequence). V was clipped by 6 bases and J by 5 bases, with 19 bases between them. Here the CDR3 DNA reads TGTGCCAGCAGCCGCGGGACCGGGCTCTCGGAGACCCAGTACTTC. It is translated as CASSRGTGLSETQYF.

This clone was recorded a few times. The rearrangement links TRBV11-2 to TRBJ2-1; 7 nucleotides line up with TRBD1. The CDR3 has 15 residues. Trimming cost V 0 bases and J 7 bases; bases outside gene matches: 6. The germline gives CDR1 SGHAT, CDR2 FQNNGV. The CDR3 DNA follows: TGTGCCAGCAGCTTAGAGCAGGGGGTTTCAAATGAGCAGTTCTTC. It translates to CASSLEQGVSNEQFF.

This clone was observed a few times. The chain couples TRBV27 to TRBJ2-3, with a tentative D call TRBD1 (6 bases). The CDR3 is 14 residues long. Germline-derived CDR1 and CDR2 are MNHEY and SMNVEV (reference sequence). V dropped 2 bases and J dropped 4 bases, with 10 bases sitting between them. CDR3 protein: CASSLASGADTQYF. The CDR3 coding sequence is TGTGCCAGCAGTTTAGCTTCAGGGGCAGATACGCAGTATTTT.

This sequence joins TRBV9 and TRBJ1-1; TRBD1 is a possible D gene (6 bases). Trimming shortened V by 5 bases and J by 2 bases, and 13 bases separated the two germline ends. The CDR3 loop spans 14 amino acids. Germline assignment: CDR1 SGDLS and CDR2 YYNGEE. CDR3 coding DNA: TGTGCCAGCAGACCCGACAGGCTTAACACTGAAGCTTTCTTT. Protein product: CASRPDRLNTEAFF. Variable domain in full (rest from reference TRBV9 and TRBJ1-1): DSGVTQTPKHLITATGQRVTLRCSPRSGDLSVYWYQQSLDQGLQFLIQYYNGEERAKGNILERFSAQQFPDLHSELNLSSLELGDSALYFCASRPDRLNTEAFFGQGTRLTVV.

The V and J genes are TRBV29-1 and TRBJ2-7, with 7 bases fitting TRBD1. The CDR3 contains 15 residues. The germline CDR1 and CDR2 sequences are SQVTM and ANQGSEA. V was pared by 6 bases and J by 6 bases, with 17 bases of the junction left unmatched. In nucleotides, the CDR3 is TGCAGCGTGAGACGAAAAGGGGGCGCGAGATCCGAGCAGTACTTC. This sequence encodes CSVRRKGGARSEQYF.

The chain is built from TRBV5-4 and TRBJ2-5; 8 bases match TRBD1. Per the germline V gene, CDR1 is SGHNT and CDR2 is YYREEE (reference sequence). CDR3 length: 14 residues. The V gene end was trimmed by 3 bases and the J gene end by 4 bases; junction bases not matched to a gene: 5. The CDR3 DNA sequence: TGTGCCAGCAGCTGGACAGGGCGGGGAGAGACCCAGTACTTC. Encoded protein: CASSWTGRGETQYF.

This clone was recorded a few times. The chain recombines TRBV7-9 with TRBJ2-1; D might be TRBD1 (6 bases). V lost 4 bases, J lost 3 bases, and 19 bases lay in between. The CDR3 contains 17 residues. In germline, CDR1 is SEHNR, CDR2 FQNEAQ (reference sequence). The DNA of the CDR3 is TGTGCCAGCAGCTACCGACCGTTCGGACAGAACTACAATGAGCAGTTCTTC. Amino acid sequence: CASSYRPFGQNYNEQFF.

There are a few counts of this clone. The V and J genes are TRBV30 and TRBJ1-5; unclear D gene. CDR1 and CDR2 from the germline V gene are GTSNPN and SVGIG (reference sequence). V lost 1 base and J 6 bases, leaving 16 bases between the germline ends. CDR3 length: 15 residues. In nucleotides, the CDR3 is TGTGCCTGGAGTGGCCCCTTAGGACGGGGTCAGCCCCAGCATTTT. It translates to CAWSGPLGRGQPQHF.